This T cell receptor beta chain is drawn from a study of cytomegalovirus exposure and HLA in healthy donors. For the study at large: Per a later analysis, the approximately 600 first-cohort and 120 validation repertoires shared one platform. The study, taken as a whole, reports: Subsequent analysis of the approximately 110 validation repertoires found a tendency for first-cohort TCR clusters to co-occur.

Libraries were prepared by immunoSEQ multiplex PCR; TCRdb keeps only in-frame clonotypes and omits some of them. The profile shows roughly 150,000 clones, 70% to 90% of them singletons. Germline V gene sequence: CDR1 SGHDT, CDR2 YYEEEE. The CDR3 sequence is 15 residues long. Trimming cost V 3 bases and J 2 bases; bases outside gene matches: 5. A note on this clone: Its antigen is still unknown.

Input material: PBMCs. The receptor comes from a woman between 18 and 29 years old in good health and CMV-seropositive. This chain joins TRBV5-6 and TRBJ2-1; 7 nucleotides agree with TRBD2. CDR3 nucleotide sequence: TGTGCCAGCAGCTCCCTAGCGGACACCTACAATGAGCAGTTCTTC. Translated: CASSSLADTYNEQFF. Full variable domain (outside the CDR3, taken from reference TRBV5-6 and TRBJ2-1): DAGVTQSPTHLIKTRGQQVTLRCSPKSGHDTVSWYQQALGQGPQFIFQYYEEEERQRGNFPDRFSGHQFPNYSSELNVNALLLGDSALYLCASSSLADTYNEQFFGPGTRLTVL.